The present entry profiles one T cell receptor beta chain with its context. What it recognizes is unknown. These data are taken from a study of Tregs in tolerant kidney transplant recipients. Background on the study: Sorting used antibodies to exclude donor cells.

CDR3 length: 12 amino acids. The V end lost 8 bases, the J end lost 4 bases, and 11 bases lay between the germline ends. Germline CDR1 and CDR2: MNHEY and SMNVEV (reference sequence). Study findings and constraints: Activated donor B cell expansion appeared to reveal the most relevant donor-specific TCRbeta repertoire.

Using immunoSEQ multiplex PCR, the repertoire was profiled, and TCRdb retains in-frame clones only, with some absent. The sample lists more than 25,000 clones; under 90% were seen once. Source material: Tregs from blood cultured with allogeneic cells. The rearrangement links TRBV27 to TRBJ1-1; maybe TRBD1 (5 bases). This clonotype was obtained from a human donor in good health. CDR3 DNA sequence: TGTGCCAGCCGGGGGGTGGTCACTGAAGCTTTCTTT. Protein: CASRGVVTEAFF.